This TCR beta chain was recorded in a study of T cell responses to AZD1222 COVID-19 vaccine. This clone came up a few times. As yet, its antigen is unknown. Profiled with immunoSEQ multiplex PCR; TCRdb holds only in-frame clones, not every one. The top ten hold over 25% of the sample, which has about 72,000 clones, 89% seen once. Study findings and constraints: In a largely white British group with more females than males, clonal diversity was possibly underestimated.

CDR1 and CDR2 (germline): LGHNA, YSLEER. CDR3 length: 15 amino acids. The V end lost 0 bases, the J end lost 0 bases, and 9 bases lay between the germline ends. The rearrangement joins TRBV4-3 to TRBJ2-7, with D maybe TRBD1 (6 bases). The sequence was collected from an adult who received the AZD1222 COVID-19 vaccine. The sample was peripheral blood, taken 28 days after the second AZD1222 dose. The CDR3 region is CASSQDGTLSYEQYF. CDR3 coding DNA: TGCGCCAGCAGCCAAGACGGGACACTCTCCTACGAGCAGTACTTC.